This entry lists 9 T cell receptor beta chains sequenced from one sample in a study of T cells in Graves' hyperthyroidism and ophthalmopathy. Authors of the study amplified TCR beta CDR3 regions from RNA transcripts. During a first-round RT-PCR of the TCR CDR3, the HTBI primer set was used. TCRdb used MiXCR to reprocess the multiplex PCR reads, holding one entry per CDR3 protein. This table has about 400,000 distinct CDR3 sequences, roughly 15% appearing once. Sequenced: blood. The receptors originated from a man aged 18 to 30 with Graves' ophthalmopathy.

This clonotype was found many times. The J gene is TRBJ2-3, the V gene TRBV12-3 or TRBV12-4, with 8 bases aligning to TRBD1. J gave up 0 bases and V 5 bases, and 1 base lay outside the gene matches. The CDR3 contains 14 residues. The DNA of the CDR3 is TGTGCCAGCAGTGGGGACAGGAGCACAGATACGCAGTATTTT. Its translation is CASSGDRSTDTQYF.

This clonotype has at least ten counts. The V call is TRBV20-1, the J call TRBJ1-1; TRBD1 is a possible D gene (5 bases). The CDR3 contains 12 residues. Germline lookup yields CDR1 DFQATT and CDR2 SNEGSKA (reference sequence). The CDR3 coding sequence is TGCGGGGCGCTGGGAGGGGCGGCTGAAGCTTTCTTT. This sequence encodes CGALGGAAEAFF.

This clonotype was recorded many times. The genes are TRBV30 and TRBJ1-1; D is possibly TRBD1 (6 bases). This CDR3 is built from 14 residues. CDR1 and CDR2 from the germline V gene are GTSNPN and SVGIG (reference sequence). V lost 2 bases and J 2 bases, leaving 12 bases between the germline ends. For the CDR3, the DNA is TGTGCCTGGAGTCGGCGAGGGGGTAACACTGAAGCTTTCTTT. Translated: CAWSRRGGNTEAFF.

The chain couples TRBV10-3 to TRBJ2-2; D call uncertain. The CDR3 length is 14 residues. Deletions cut 7 bases from V and 7 bases from J, with 16 bases between. Germline assignment: CDR1 ENHRY and CDR2 SYGVKD. The CDR3 region has the DNA TGTGCCATCATGCAGGATCAGTATATCGGGGAGCTGTTTTTT. This encodes CAIMQDQYIGELFF.

The chain links TRBV12-3 or TRBV12-4 to TRBJ2-1; TRBD2 might be the D (5 bases). The CDR3 extends over 16 amino acids. V gave up 3 bases and J gave up 0 bases, with 12 bases separating them. For the CDR3, the DNA is TGTGCCAGCAGTTTTAGGCTCGGGGTCTCCTACAATGAGCAGTTCTTC. It codes for CASSFRLGVSYNEQFF.

This clonotype was detected only a few times. CDR3 sequence reads: CASSYGEGEQYF. The CDR3, as DNA: TGTGCCAGCAGTTACGGGGAGGGCGAGCAGTACTTC. The J gene is TRBJ2-7, the V gene TRBV6-5; 7 nucleotides match TRBD2. Germline assignment: CDR1 MNHEY and CDR2 SVGAGI. V lost 2 bases, J lost 6 bases, and 1 base stayed unmatched. There are 12 residues in the CDR3.

This clonotype showed up many times. The chain couples TRBV11-2 to TRBJ1-2, with a possible D match to TRBD1 (6 bases). The CDR3 runs 15 residues. The V and J ends lost 6 bases and 6 bases respectively, with 20 bases between them. The germline gives CDR1 SGHAT, CDR2 FQNNGV. For the CDR3, the DNA is TGTGCCAGCAGATCTAGGCCCGGGGGCGGGGATGGCTACACCTTC. This encodes CASRSRPGGGDGYTF.

This clonotype was detected ten times or more. The junction and the germline gene differ at one end; a read error may be behind it. The rearrangement joins TRBV11-1 to TRBJ2-7; D is ambiguous. The CDR3 covers 14 residues. Germline CDR1 SGHAT, CDR2 FQDESV (reference sequence). For the CDR3, the DNA is TGCGCCAGCAGCTTGGTAGGCCTATCCTACGAGCAGTACTTC. Translating it yields CASSLVGLSYEQYF.

This clonotype was found many times. DNA of the CDR3: TGTGCCAGCAGCTTAGGAGGACTAGCGGAGGGCGGGGAGCAGTACTTC. Translated: CASSLGGLAEGGEQYF. The rearrangement uses TRBV7-8 and TRBJ2-7, with 10 bases aligning to TRBD2. Unmatched junction bases numbered 10, after V lost 1 base and J lost 7 bases. The CDR3 extends over 16 amino acids. From germline, CDR1 is SGHVS and CDR2 FQNEAQ.